In its sample, the clone carrying this T cell receptor beta chain was seen many times. Its target is not known. CDR1 is SGHAT and CDR2 is FQNNGV in the germline V gene. Trimming pared 1 base from V and 14 bases from J, leaving 9 bases between. The CDR3 extends over 12 amino acids. The sample originates from a study of T cells after yellow fever vaccination. Study results and caveats: Researchers noted that a small share of clonotypes showed up in both CD4 and CD8 compartments.

Universal primer sites and UMIs were introduced during 5'RACE template-switching synthesis of TCR cDNA. Each CDR3 protein gets one entry after TCRdb re-called the 5' RACE reads with MiXCR. The table shows under 300,000 distinct CDR3 sequences, with 6.9% occurring only once. The V gene is TRBV11-2, the J gene TRBJ1-6; D is undetermined. The sequencing used CD4+ T cells sorted from PBMCs, collected 15 days after the yellow fever booster vaccination. The TCR comes from a man aged 30 to 39 who received the YFV17D yellow fever vaccine. The CDR3 here is CASSLVLSALHF. The CDR3 bases are TGTGCCAGCAGCTTAGTTTTGTCGGCCCTCCACTTT.